These 26 T cell receptor beta chains share one sample of origin, sequenced in a study of T cell responses to AZD1222 COVID-19 vaccine (dated by TCRdb to 2020 to 2023). The time point label for this specimen denotes: baseline before first vaccination. Libraries were made using the immunoSEQ multiplex PCR assay. Drawn from immuneACCESS, this table holds only the in-frame rearrangements with V and J called that TCRdb kept. Clones are partly lost; checked studies trace under half to an unresolved V gene and leave the rest unexplained. In all, the sample holds around 160,000 clones, and 93% of those were seen once. The ten biggest clones cover 1.5% to 2% of the sample. The sequencing here drew on peripheral blood, taken on day 0 of AZD1222 vaccination. The receptors were sampled from an adult in good health.

The rearrangement joins TRBV7-7 to TRBJ2-1, with D possibly TRBD2 on 5 matching bases. V lost 5 bases and J lost 7, with 12 bases in between. The length of the CDR3 is 13 residues. CDR1 and CDR2 (germline): SSHAT, FNYEAQ (reference sequence). The CDR3, as DNA: TGTGCCAGCAGCCCCGGGGTTGTGAATGAGCAGTTCTTC. Amino acids: CASSPGVVNEQFF.

This clone was counted once. The chain employs TRBV30 and TRBJ2-3, with 11 bases identical to TRBD2. In germline, CDR1 is GTSNPN, CDR2 SVGIG (reference sequence). The CDR3 sequence is 14 residues long. V trimming: 2 bases; J trimming: 6 bases; junction bases outside the gene matches: 4. CDR3 amino acids: CAWSYTSGSDTQYF. The CDR3 DNA sequence: TGTGCCTGGAGTTACACTAGCGGGAGTGATACGCAGTATTTT. Full variable domain (outside the CDR3, taken from reference TRBV30 and TRBJ2-3): SQTIHQWPATLVQPVGSPLSLECTVEGTSNPNLYWYRQAAGRGLQLLFYSVGIGQISSEVPQNLSASRPQDRQFILSSKKLLLSDSGFYLCAWSYTSGSDTQYFGPGTRLTVL.

The CDR3 DNA reads as TGTGCCAGCAGCCCCGGGGTAGGTGGGGGCACTGAAGCTTTCTTT. Translating it yields CASSPGVGGGTEAFF. The chain carries TRBV9 and TRBJ1-1, with D possibly matching TRBD1 (5 bases). The CDR3 runs 15 residues. V gave up 4 bases and J gave up 4 bases, with 17 bases separating them. Germline V gene sequence: CDR1 SGDLS, CDR2 YYNGEE. Variable domain in full (rest from reference TRBV9 and TRBJ1-1): DSGVTQTPKHLITATGQRVTLRCSPRSGDLSVYWYQQSLDQGLQFLIQYYNGEERAKGNILERFSAQQFPDLHSELNLSSLELGDSALYFCASSPGVGGGTEAFFGQGTRLTVV.

The V and J genes are TRBV6-7 and TRBJ1-1; 9 bases align to TRBD1. TRBV6-7 is an open reading frame whose function is uncertain. V gave up 9 bases and J gave up 1 base; unmatched junction bases: 15. CDR3 size: 17 residues. The CDR3 sequence is CARDNPGQGTPNTEAFF. CDR3 coding DNA: TGTGCCAGAGATAACCCCGGACAGGGGACCCCGAACACTGAAGCTTTCTTT.

The chain combines TRBV5-4 with TRBJ1-2; D not certain. CDR3 length: 15 amino acids. From germline, CDR1 is SGHNT and CDR2 YYREEE (reference sequence). Trimming shortened V by 4 bases and J by 5 bases, and 18 bases separated the two germline ends. CDR3 amino acids: CASSHGPSEKYGYTF. The CDR3 DNA reads TGTGCCAGCAGCCACGGGCCCAGCGAAAAGTATGGCTACACCTTC.

The CDR3 region is CASSLLGTGGGGGYTF. In nucleotides, the CDR3 is TGTGCCAGCAGTCTACTGGGGACAGGGGGAGGAGGTGGCTACACCTTC. The chain uses TRBV27 and TRBJ1-2, with 11 nucleotides matching TRBD1. In germline, CDR1 is MNHEY, CDR2 SMNVEV (reference sequence). This CDR3 has 16 amino acids. The trim removed 5 bases at V and 7 bases at J, leaving 12 bases unmatched.

The chain employs TRBV27 and TRBJ2-7; weak D call: TRBD2 (7 bases). V lost 4 bases and J lost 4, with 17 bases in between. The CDR3 is 15 amino acids. Germline lookup yields CDR1 MNHEY and CDR2 SMNVEV (reference sequence). For the CDR3, the DNA is TGTGCCAGCAGTTCCCCCGCGGGGGCGCGGTACGAGCAGTACTTC. As protein: CASSSPAGARYEQYF.

In this sample, this clone turned up a few times. Different DNA sequences within this sample yield the same CDR3. The chain joins TRBV7-2 to TRBJ2-7, with D hard to call. CDR1 is SGHTA and CDR2 is FQGNSA in the germline V gene. The V end lost 2 bases, the J end lost 2 bases, and 1 base lay between the germline ends. The CDR3 is made up of 11 amino acids. The CDR3, as DNA: TGTGCCAGCAGCTTAACCTACGAGCAGTACTTC. Encoded protein: CASSLTYEQYF.

The chain links TRBV10-1 to TRBJ2-3; no clear D. Germline values: CDR1 WNHNN, CDR2 SYGVQD (reference sequence). The length of the CDR3 is 13 residues. Trimming stripped 0 bases from V and 1 base from J, with 2 bases between. CDR3 sequence reads: CASSESGTDTQYF. CDR3 DNA sequence: TGCGCCAGCAGTGAGTCAGGCACAGATACGCAGTATTTT.

This sequence joins TRBV11-2 and TRBJ1-2; the D gene is possibly TRBD1 (5 bases). From germline, CDR1 is SGHAT and CDR2 FQNNGV. V was clipped by 2 bases and J by 10 bases, with 14 bases between them. This CDR3 has 13 amino acids. DNA for the CDR3: TGTGCCAGCAGCTTAATGGCAGGGCTTGCCTACACCTTC. This codes for CASSLMAGLAYTF.

As DNA, the CDR3 is TGTGCCAGCAGCTTGCGAGGGGCAGGGTTGGATATGAACACTGAAGCTTTCTTT. This encodes CASSLRGAGLDMNTEAFF. V gene TRBV5-5 combines with J gene TRBJ1-1; tentatively, D is TRBD1 (5 bases). Germline assignment: CDR1 SGHKS and CDR2 YYEKEE (reference sequence). V was trimmed by 1 base and J by 0 bases, leaving 19 bases between them. The CDR3 extends over 18 amino acids.

This rearrangement joins TRBV27 to TRBJ2-1; possible D gene TRBD1, 5 bases. This CDR3 is 13 amino acids long. The germline CDR1 and CDR2 sequences are MNHEY and SMNVEV (reference sequence). Trimming cost V 3 bases and J 4 bases, with 7 bases left between them. CDR3 residues: CASSFRTYNEQFF. DNA for the CDR3: TGTGCCAGCAGTTTCCGGACATACAATGAGCAGTTCTTC.

The genes are TRBV5-1 and TRBJ2-7; the match to TRBD2 covers 11 bases. V shed 2 bases, J shed 4 bases, and the junction held 5 bases outside the gene matches. The CDR3 totals 15 residues. Per the germline V gene, CDR1 is SGHRS and CDR2 is YFSETQ. The CDR3 loop is CASSLTSGGWYEQYF. The CDR3 DNA reads TGCGCCAGCAGCTTAACTAGCGGGGGCTGGTACGAGCAGTACTTC. The full variable domain, its missing parts supplied by reference TRBV5-1 and TRBJ2-7, is KAGVTQTPRYLIKTRGQQVTLSCSPISGHRSVSWYQQTPGQGLQFLFEYFSETQRNKGNFPGRFSGRQFSNSRSEMNVSTLELGDSALYLCASSLTSGGWYEQYFGPGTRLTVT.

J is TRBJ1-1 and V is TRBV7-8; tentatively, D is TRBD1 (5 bases). Per germline, CDR1 SGHVS and CDR2 FQNEAQ. The CDR3 has 15 amino acids. Trimming removed 5 bases from V and 0 bases from J, with 13 bases in between. The CDR3 spells CASSRTTVMNTEAFF. The CDR3 nucleotides read TGTGCCAGCAGCCGGACGACAGTTATGAACACTGAAGCTTTCTTT.

The chain links TRBV12-3 or TRBV12-4 to TRBJ1-2; D may be TRBD1 (5 bases). Trimming took off 5 bases at V and 8 bases at J, with 15 bases between the two ends. This CDR3 has 13 amino acids. DNA for the CDR3: TGTGCCAGCAGTAAGGGGATCGGTCACGGCTACACCTTC. It specifies CASSKGIGHGYTF.

The rearrangement links TRBV5-1 to TRBJ2-7, with D tentatively TRBD1 or TRBD2 (5 bases each). Germline V gives CDR1 SGHRS, CDR2 YFSETQ. V was cut by 7 bases and J by 7 bases, with 18 bases left in between. This CDR3 comprises 13 residues. As DNA, the CDR3 is TGCGCCAGCGTACTTAGGGACGGTCTGGAGCAGTACTTC. The encoded protein is CASVLRDGLEQYF.

This chain uses TRBV2 with TRBJ2-3, with 9 bases identical to TRBD1. Germline values: CDR1 SNHLY, CDR2 FYNNEI. V trimming: 6 bases; J trimming: 2 bases; junction bases outside the gene matches: 6. CDR3 length: 15 amino acids. CDR3 sequence reads: CASRVQGASTDTQYF. CDR3 coding DNA: TGTGCCAGCAGAGTACAGGGGGCCTCCACAGATACGCAGTATTTT. The variable domain in full, completed from reference TRBV2 and TRBJ2-3, reads EPEVTQTPSHQVTQMGQEVILRCVPISNHLYFYWYRQILGQKVEFLVSFYNNEISEKSEIFDDQFSVERPDGSNFTLKIRSTKLEDSAMYFCASRVQGASTDTQYFGPGTRLTVL.

The CDR3 reads CASSLTSGRGNGELFF. For the CDR3, the DNA is TGTGCCAGCAGCCTAACTAGCGGGAGGGGCAACGGGGAGCTGTTTTTT. The J gene is TRBJ2-2, the V gene TRBV7-6; 13 bases agree with TRBD2. The J segment lost 7 bases and the V segment lost 5 bases, leaving 7 bases of the junction unmatched. The CDR3 loop spans 16 amino acids. Germline V gene lookup returns CDR1 SGHVS and CDR2 FNYEAQ.

The V gene is TRBV7-9, the J gene TRBJ1-6; D may be TRBD1 (5 bases). V lost 6 bases, J lost 8 bases, and 14 bases lay in between. This CDR3 comprises 14 residues. Germline CDR1 reads SEHNR; CDR2 reads FQNEAQ (reference sequence). The CDR3 region is CASSSGGLYSPLHF. The CDR3 coding sequence is TGTGCCAGCAGTTCGGGGGGTTTGTATTCACCCCTCCACTTT. The complete variable domain, with remaining parts taken from reference TRBV7-9 and TRBJ1-6, reads DTGVSQNPRHKITKRGQNVTFRCDPISEHNRLYWYRQTLGQGPEFLTYFQNEAQLEKSRLLSDRFSAERPKGSFSTLEIQRTEQGDSAMYLCASSSGGLYSPLHFGNGTRLTVT.

The chain carries TRBV15 and TRBJ2-1, with TRBD1 matching 10 bases. J lost 6 bases, V lost 0 bases, and 8 bases had no gene match. The germline CDR1 and CDR2 sequences are LNHNV and YYDKDF (reference sequence). This CDR3 spans 17 amino acids. The CDR3 DNA reads as TGTGCCACCAGCAGAGATCTAGGGACAGGGGACAGCAATGAGCAGTTCTTC. This codes for CATSRDLGTGDSNEQFF.

This clone was counted a few times. The rearrangement uses TRBV7-9 and TRBJ1-2; D might be TRBD1 (5 bases). Germline lookup yields CDR1 SEHNR and CDR2 FQNEAQ (reference sequence). The CDR3 has 15 amino acids. V lost 0 bases and J 5 bases, leaving 13 bases between the germline ends. Written as DNA, the CDR3 is TGTGCCAGCAGCTTAGCGACAGTCGATGGATATGGCTACACCTTC. This gives the protein CASSLATVDGYGYTF.

The V and J genes are TRBV7-2 and TRBJ1-1; 10 bases match TRBD1. Per germline, CDR1 SGHTA and CDR2 FQGNSA. This CDR3 has 15 residues. Trimming cost V 2 bases and J 4 bases; bases outside gene matches: 4. This CDR3 is CASSLRTGGITEAFF. In DNA, the CDR3 is TGTGCCAGCAGCTTACGGACAGGGGGGATCACTGAAGCTTTCTTT.

This sequence joins TRBV5-4 and TRBJ2-5; 8 positions agree with TRBD1. Germline CDR1 reads SGHNT; CDR2 reads YYREEE (reference sequence). The junction had 7 bases not matched to a gene; V was cut back by 4 bases and J by 5 bases. This CDR3 comprises 14 residues. CDR3 DNA: TGTGCCAGCAGCCCAGGACAGGGAGTGGAGACCCAGTACTTC. This sequence encodes CASSPGQGVETQYF. Full variable domain (remainder filled in from reference TRBV5-4 and TRBJ2-5): ETGVTQSPTHLIKTRGQQVTLRCSSQSGHNTVSWYQQALGQGPQFIFQYYREEENGRGNFPPRFSGLQFPNYSSELNVNALELDDSALYLCASSPGQGVETQYFGPGTRLLVL.

J is TRBJ2-5 and V is TRBV25-1; the D gene is possibly TRBD2 (6 bases). The CDR3 totals 14 residues. V lost 4 bases and J 5 bases, leaving 14 bases between the germline ends. Germline lookup yields CDR1 MGHDK and CDR2 SYGVNS. CDR3 loop: CASSVGGIGETQYF. The CDR3 bases are TGTGCCAGCAGTGTCGGCGGGATTGGCGAGACCCAGTACTTC.

The V call is TRBV5-1, the J call TRBJ2-1; 9 positions agree with TRBD1. CDR1 is SGHRS, CDR2 YFSETQ, per germline. Germline trimming cut 3 bases from V and 10 bases from J; bases unmatched to any gene: 11. This CDR3 contains 15 residues. The CDR3 DNA follows: TGCGCCAGCAGCTGGGGACAGGGAGGAAGCAGGGAGCAGTTCTTC. It yields the protein CASSWGQGGSREQFF.

The chain combines TRBV19 with TRBJ2-5; 9 nucleotides agree with TRBD1. The germline V gene has CDR1 LNHDA and CDR2 SQIVND (reference sequence). Germline trimming cut 7 bases from V and 6 bases from J; bases unmatched to any gene: 3. The CDR3 sequence is 12 residues long. CDR3 nucleotide sequence: TGTGCCAGTAACGACAGGGGGAAGACCCAGTACTTC. Its translation: CASNDRGKTQYF.